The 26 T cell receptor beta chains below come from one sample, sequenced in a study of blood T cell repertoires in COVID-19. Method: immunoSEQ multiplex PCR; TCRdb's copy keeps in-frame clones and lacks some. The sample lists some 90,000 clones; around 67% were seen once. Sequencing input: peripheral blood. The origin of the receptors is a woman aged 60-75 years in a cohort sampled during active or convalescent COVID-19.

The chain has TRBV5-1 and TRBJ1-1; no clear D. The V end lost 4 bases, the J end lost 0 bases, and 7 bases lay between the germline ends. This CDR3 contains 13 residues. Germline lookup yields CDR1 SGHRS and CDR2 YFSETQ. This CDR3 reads CASSQQVNTEAFF. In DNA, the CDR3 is TGCGCCAGCAGCCAGCAGGTGAACACTGAAGCTTTCTTT. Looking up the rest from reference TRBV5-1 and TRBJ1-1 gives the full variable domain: KAGVTQTPRYLIKTRGQQVTLSCSPISGHRSVSWYQQTPGQGLQFLFEYFSETQRNKGNFPGRFSGRQFSNSRSEMNVSTLELGDSALYLCASSQQVNTEAFFGQGTRLTVV.

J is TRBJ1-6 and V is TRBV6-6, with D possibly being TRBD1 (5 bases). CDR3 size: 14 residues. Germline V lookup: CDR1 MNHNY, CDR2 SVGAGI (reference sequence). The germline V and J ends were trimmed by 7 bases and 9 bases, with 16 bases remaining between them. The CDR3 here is CASTWDSGSSPLHF. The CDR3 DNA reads TGTGCCAGCACTTGGGACTCAGGGAGTTCACCCCTCCACTTT.

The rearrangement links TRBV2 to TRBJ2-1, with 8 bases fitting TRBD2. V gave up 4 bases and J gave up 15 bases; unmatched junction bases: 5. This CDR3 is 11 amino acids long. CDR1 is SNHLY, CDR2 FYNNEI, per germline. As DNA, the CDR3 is TGTGCCAGCAGTGCCCGGGGGGGCGCGTTCTTC. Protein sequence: CASSARGGAFF.

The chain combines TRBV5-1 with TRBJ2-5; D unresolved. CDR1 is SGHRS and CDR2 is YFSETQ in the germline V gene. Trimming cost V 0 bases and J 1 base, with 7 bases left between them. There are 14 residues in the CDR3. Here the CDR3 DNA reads TGCGCCAGCAGCTTGGTTGCGATCCAAGAGACCCAGTACTTC. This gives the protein CASSLVAIQETQYF.

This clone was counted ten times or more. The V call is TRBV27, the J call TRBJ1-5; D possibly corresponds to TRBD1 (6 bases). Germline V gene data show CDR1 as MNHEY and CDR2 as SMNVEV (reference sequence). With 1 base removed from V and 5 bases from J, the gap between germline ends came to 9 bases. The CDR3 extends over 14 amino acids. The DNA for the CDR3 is TGTGCCAGCAGTTTATTCAGGGGACATCAGCCCCAGCATTTT. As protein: CASSLFRGHQPQHF.

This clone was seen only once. For the CDR3, the DNA is TGTGCCAGCAGCCGGGACTTCCAAGAGACCCAGTACTTC. Encoded protein: CASSRDFQETQYF. V usage is TRBV9 and J usage is TRBJ2-5, with D maybe TRBD2 (6 bases). This CDR3 region has 13 residues. With 4 bases removed from V and 1 base from J, the gap between germline ends came to 8 bases. In germline, CDR1 is SGDLS, CDR2 YYNGEE.

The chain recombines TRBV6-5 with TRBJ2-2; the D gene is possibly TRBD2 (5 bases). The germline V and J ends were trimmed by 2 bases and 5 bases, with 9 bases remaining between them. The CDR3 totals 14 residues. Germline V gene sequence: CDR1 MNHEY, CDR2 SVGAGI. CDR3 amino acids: CASSYGGRTGELFF. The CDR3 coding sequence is TGTGCCAGCAGTTACGGAGGAAGGACCGGGGAGCTGTTTTTT.

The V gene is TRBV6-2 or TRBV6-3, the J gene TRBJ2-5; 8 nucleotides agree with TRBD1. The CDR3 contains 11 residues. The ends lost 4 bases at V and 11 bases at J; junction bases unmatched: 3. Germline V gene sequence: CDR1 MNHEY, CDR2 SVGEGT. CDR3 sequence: CASSLRTGQYF. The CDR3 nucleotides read TGTGCCAGCAGTTTAAGGACAGGGCAGTACTTC.

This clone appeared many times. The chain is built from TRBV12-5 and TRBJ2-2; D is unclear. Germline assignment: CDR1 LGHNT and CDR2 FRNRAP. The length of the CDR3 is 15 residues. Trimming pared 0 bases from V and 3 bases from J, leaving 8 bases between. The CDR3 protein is CASGLVYGDTGELFF. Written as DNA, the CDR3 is TGTGCTAGTGGTTTGGTTTACGGAGACACCGGGGAGCTGTTTTTT.

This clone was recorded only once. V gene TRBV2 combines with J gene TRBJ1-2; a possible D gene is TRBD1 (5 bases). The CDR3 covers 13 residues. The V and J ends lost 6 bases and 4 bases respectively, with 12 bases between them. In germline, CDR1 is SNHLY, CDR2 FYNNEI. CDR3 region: CASRGGPLYGYTF. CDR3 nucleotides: TGTGCCAGCAGGGGGGGTCCCCTCTATGGCTACACCTTC.

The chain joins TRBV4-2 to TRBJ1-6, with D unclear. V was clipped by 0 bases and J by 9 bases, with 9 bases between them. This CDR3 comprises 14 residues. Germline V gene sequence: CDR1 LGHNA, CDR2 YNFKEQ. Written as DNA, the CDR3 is TGTGCCAGCAGCCAAGAGGGCAGTACTTCACCCCTCCACTTT. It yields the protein CASSQEGSTSPLHF.

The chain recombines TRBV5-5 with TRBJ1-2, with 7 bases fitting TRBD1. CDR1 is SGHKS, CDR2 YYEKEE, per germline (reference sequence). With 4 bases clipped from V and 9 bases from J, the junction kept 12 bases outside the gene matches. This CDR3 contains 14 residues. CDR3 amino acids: CASSQTGTDGSYTF. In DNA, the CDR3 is TGTGCCAGCAGCCAGACCGGGACAGATGGAAGCTACACCTTC.

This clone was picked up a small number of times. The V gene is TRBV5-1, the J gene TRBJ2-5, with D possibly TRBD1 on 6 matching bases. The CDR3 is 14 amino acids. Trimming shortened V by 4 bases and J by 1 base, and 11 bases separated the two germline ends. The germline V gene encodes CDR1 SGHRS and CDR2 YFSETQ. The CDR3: CASSTGHLQETQYF. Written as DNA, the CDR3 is TGCGCCAGCAGCACGGGACACCTCCAAGAGACCCAGTACTTC.

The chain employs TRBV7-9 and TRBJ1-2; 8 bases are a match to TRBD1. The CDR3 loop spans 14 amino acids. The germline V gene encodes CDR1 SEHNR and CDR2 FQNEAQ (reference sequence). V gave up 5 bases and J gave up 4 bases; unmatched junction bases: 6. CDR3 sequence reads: CASSGQGAGYGYTF. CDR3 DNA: TGTGCCAGCAGCGGTCAGGGGGCCGGCTATGGCTACACCTTC.

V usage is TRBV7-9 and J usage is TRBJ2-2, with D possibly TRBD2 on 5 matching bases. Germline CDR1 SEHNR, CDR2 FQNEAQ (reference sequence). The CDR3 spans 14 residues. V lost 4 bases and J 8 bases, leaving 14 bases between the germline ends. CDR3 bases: TGTGCCAGCAGCTACTACACCGGGGTGGGGGAGCTGTTTTTT. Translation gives CASSYYTGVGELFF.

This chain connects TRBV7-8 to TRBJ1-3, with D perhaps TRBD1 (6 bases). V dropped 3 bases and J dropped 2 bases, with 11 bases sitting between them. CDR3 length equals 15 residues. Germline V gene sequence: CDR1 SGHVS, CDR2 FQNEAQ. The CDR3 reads CASSFDGGPGNTIYF. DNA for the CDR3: TGTGCCAGCAGCTTCGACGGGGGGCCTGGAAACACCATATATTTT.

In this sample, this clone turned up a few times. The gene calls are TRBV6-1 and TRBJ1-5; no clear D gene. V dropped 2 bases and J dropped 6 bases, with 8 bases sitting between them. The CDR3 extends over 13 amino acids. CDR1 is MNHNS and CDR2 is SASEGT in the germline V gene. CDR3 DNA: TGTGCCAGCAGTGAACTGGGAGGTCAGCCCCAGCATTTT. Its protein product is CASSELGGQPQHF.

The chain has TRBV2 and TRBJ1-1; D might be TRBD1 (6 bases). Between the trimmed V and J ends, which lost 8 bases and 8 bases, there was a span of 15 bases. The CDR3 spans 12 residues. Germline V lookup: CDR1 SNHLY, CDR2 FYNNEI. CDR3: CASRTGFQEAFF. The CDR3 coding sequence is TGTGCCAGCCGTACAGGGTTCCAAGAAGCTTTCTTT. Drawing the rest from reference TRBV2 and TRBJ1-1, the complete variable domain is EPEVTQTPSHQVTQMGQEVILRCVPISNHLYFYWYRQILGQKVEFLVSFYNNEISEKSEIFDDQFSVERPDGSNFTLKIRSTKLEDSAMYFCASRTGFQEAFFGQGTRLTVV.

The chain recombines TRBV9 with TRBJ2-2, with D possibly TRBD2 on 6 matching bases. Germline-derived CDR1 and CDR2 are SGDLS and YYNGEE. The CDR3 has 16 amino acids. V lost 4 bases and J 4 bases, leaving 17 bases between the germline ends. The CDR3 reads CASSSLGRKGTGELFF. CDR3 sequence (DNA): TGTGCCAGCAGCTCCCTGGGGAGGAAGGGCACCGGGGAGCTGTTTTTT.

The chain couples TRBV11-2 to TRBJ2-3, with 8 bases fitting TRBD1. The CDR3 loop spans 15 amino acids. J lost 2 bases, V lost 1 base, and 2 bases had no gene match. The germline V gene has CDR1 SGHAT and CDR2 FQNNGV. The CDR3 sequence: CASSLGTGYTDTQYF. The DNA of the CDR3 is TGTGCCAGCAGCTTAGGGACAGGGTACACAGATACGCAGTATTTT. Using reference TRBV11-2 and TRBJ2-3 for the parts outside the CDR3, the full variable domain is EAGVAQSPRYKIIEKRQSVAFWCNPISGHATLYWYQQILGQGPKLLIQFQNNGVVDDSQLPKDRFSAERLKGVDSTLKIQPAKLEDSAVYLCASSLGTGYTDTQYFGPGTRLTVL.

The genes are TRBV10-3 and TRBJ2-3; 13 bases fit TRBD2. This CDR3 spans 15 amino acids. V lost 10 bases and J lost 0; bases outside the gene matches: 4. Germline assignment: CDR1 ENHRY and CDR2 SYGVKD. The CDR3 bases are TGTGCCACCGGGACTAGCGGGACAAGCACAGATACGCAGTATTTT. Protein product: CATGTSGTSTDTQYF.

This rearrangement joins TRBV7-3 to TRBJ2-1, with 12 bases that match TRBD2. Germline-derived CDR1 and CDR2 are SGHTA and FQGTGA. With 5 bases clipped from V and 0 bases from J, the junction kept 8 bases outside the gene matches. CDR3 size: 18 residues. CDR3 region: CASSLTSGGPSSYNEQFF. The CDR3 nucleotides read TGTGCCAGCAGCCTTACTAGCGGGGGGCCGAGCTCCTACAATGAGCAGTTCTTC.

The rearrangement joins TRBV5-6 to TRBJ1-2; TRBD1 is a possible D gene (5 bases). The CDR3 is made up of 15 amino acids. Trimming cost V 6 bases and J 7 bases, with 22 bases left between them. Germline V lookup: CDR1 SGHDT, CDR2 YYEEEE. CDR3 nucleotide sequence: TGTGCCAGCACGCCCGGGGGGTCTTTTTTTCTTGGCTACACCTTC. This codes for CASTPGGSFFLGYTF. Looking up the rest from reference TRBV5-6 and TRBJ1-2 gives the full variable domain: DAGVTQSPTHLIKTRGQQVTLRCSPKSGHDTVSWYQQALGQGPQFIFQYYEEEERQRGNFPDRFSGHQFPNYSSELNVNALLLGDSALYLCASTPGGSFFLGYTFGSGTRLTVV.

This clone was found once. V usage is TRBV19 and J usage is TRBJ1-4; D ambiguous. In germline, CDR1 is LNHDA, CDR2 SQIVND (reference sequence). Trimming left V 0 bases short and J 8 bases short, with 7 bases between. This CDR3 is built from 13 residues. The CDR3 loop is CASSIDRREKLFF. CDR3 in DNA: TGTGCCAGTAGTATAGATCGGAGAGAAAAACTGTTTTTT.

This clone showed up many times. The CDR3 DNA sequence: TGTGCCACCAAGGGGGAGTCATATGGCTACACCTTC. It is translated as CATKGESYGYTF. The V call is TRBV27, the J call TRBJ1-2; D may be TRBD1 (6 bases). The CDR3 runs to 12 residues. V lost 10 bases and J lost 5, with 14 bases in between. The germline V gene encodes CDR1 MNHEY and CDR2 SMNVEV (reference sequence).

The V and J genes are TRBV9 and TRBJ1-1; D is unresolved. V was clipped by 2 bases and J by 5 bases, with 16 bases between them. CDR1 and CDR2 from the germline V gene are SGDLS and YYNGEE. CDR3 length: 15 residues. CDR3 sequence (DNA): TGTGCCAGCAGCGTCAGTGAGTGGACTCGGACTGAAGCTTTCTTT. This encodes CASSVSEWTRTEAFF.